One T cell receptor (beta chain) is described in this entry. V was clipped by 5 bases and J by 4 bases, with 16 bases between them. The length of the CDR3 is 15 residues. In germline, CDR1 is MNHNS, CDR2 SASEGT. This record belongs to a study of cytomegalovirus exposure and HLA in healthy donors. 13 Jbeta primers and 60 Vbeta primers were used for the PCR. Sequenced by immunoSEQ multiplex PCR; TCRdb stores in-frame clones only, minus some. The data show some 130,000 clones, and the top ten clones hold over 1.5%. The chain couples TRBV6-1 to TRBJ2-3, with D tentatively TRBD1 (7 bases). This clonotype was sampled from a man aged 18 to 29 in good health and CMV-seronegative. The specimen sequenced was PBMCs. CDR3: CASSHKGGGADTQYF. In DNA form, the CDR3 reads TGTGCCAGCAGTCACAAAGGAGGGGGCGCAGATACGCAGTATTTT.